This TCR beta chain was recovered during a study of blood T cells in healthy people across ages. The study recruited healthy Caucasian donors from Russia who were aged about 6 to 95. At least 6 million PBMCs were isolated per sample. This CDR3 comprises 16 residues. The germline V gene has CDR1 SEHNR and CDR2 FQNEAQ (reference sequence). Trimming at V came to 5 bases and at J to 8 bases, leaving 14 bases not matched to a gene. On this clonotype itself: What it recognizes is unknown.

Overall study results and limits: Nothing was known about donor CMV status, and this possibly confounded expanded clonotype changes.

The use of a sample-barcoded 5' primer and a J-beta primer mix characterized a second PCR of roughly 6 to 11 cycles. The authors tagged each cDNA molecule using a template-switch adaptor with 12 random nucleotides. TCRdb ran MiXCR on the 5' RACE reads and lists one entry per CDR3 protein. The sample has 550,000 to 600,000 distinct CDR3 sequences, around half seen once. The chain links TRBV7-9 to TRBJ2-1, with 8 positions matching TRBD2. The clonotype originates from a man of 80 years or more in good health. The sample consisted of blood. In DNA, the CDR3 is TGTGCCAGCAGCCACGGGTATAGCGGGGTCTCCCATGAGCAGTTCTTC. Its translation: CASSHGYSGVSHEQFF.